Shown below are 27 T cell receptor beta chains from a single sample sequenced in a study of blood T cell repertoires in COVID-19. Only in-frame clones appear in the TCRdb table, and some are missing; sequencing was by immunoSEQ multiplex PCR. Among about 70,000 clones listed, about 85% were seen once. Material for sequencing was peripheral blood. These receptors all stem from an elderly man with acute or convalescent COVID-19.

The V gene is TRBV5-4, the J gene TRBJ2-3; D call uncertain. From germline, CDR1 is SGHNT and CDR2 YYREEE (reference sequence). The CDR3 runs to 14 residues. Between the trimmed V and J ends, which lost 1 base and 6 bases, there was a span of 12 bases. CDR3 residues: CASSLRSPRDTQYF. The CDR3 coding sequence is TGTGCCAGCAGCTTGAGAAGTCCCCGGGATACGCAGTATTTT.

The rearrangement uses TRBV2 and TRBJ2-6, with D possibly TRBD1 on 5 matching bases. The CDR3 extends over 13 amino acids. Germline values: CDR1 SNHLY, CDR2 FYNNEI. The V end was cut by 10 bases, the J end by 0 bases, with 7 bases between. CDR3 sequence: CATDSSGANVLTF. The CDR3, as DNA: TGTGCCACAGACAGCTCTGGGGCCAACGTCCTGACTTTC.

This rearrangement joins TRBV19 to TRBJ1-1, with TRBD1 identical over 8 bases. V shed 3 bases and J 1 base; nucleotides not matched to a gene: 4. The CDR3 consists of 15 residues. The germline CDR1 and CDR2 sequences are LNHDA and SQIVND (reference sequence). CDR3 nucleotides: TGTGCCAGTAGTATGTATCAGGGGGCGAACACTGAAGCTTTCTTT. Amino acid sequence: CASSMYQGANTEAFF.

This clone turned up a few times. The V call is TRBV19, the J call TRBJ2-7; 10 bases are a match to TRBD1. V shed 4 bases and J 8 bases; nucleotides not matched to a gene: 5. The CDR3 runs to 13 residues. Germline CDR1 reads LNHDA; CDR2 reads SQIVND (reference sequence). DNA of the CDR3: TGTGCCAGTAGTACCGGGACAGGGGATCAGCAGTACTTC. This translates into CASSTGTGDQQYF. Drawing the rest from reference TRBV19 and TRBJ2-7, the complete variable domain is DGGITQSPKYLFRKEGQNVTLSCEQNLNHDAMYWYRQDPGQGLRLIYYSQIVNDFQKGDIAEGYSVSREKKESFPLTVTSAQKNPTAFYLCASSTGTGDQQYFGPGTRLTVT.

The chain has TRBV6-5 and TRBJ2-7; D is possibly TRBD2 (5 bases). The CDR3 is 14 residues long. V was pared by 5 bases and J by 0 bases, with 11 bases between. The germline CDR1 and CDR2 sequences are MNHEY and SVGAGI. In DNA, the CDR3 is TGTGCCAGCAGTAACGGACTGAACTCCTACGAGCAGTACTTC. This sequence encodes CASSNGLNSYEQYF.

The chain recombines TRBV5-6 with TRBJ1-6; D is unclear. Germline V CDR1 and CDR2: SGHDT, YYEEEE. The CDR3 is made up of 14 amino acids. Trimming took 6 bases from V and 5 from J, leaving 12 bases between them. The CDR3 DNA follows: TGTGCCAGCACCCCAAGACTTAATAATTCACCCCTCCACTTT. It specifies CASTPRLNNSPLHF.

This rearrangement joins TRBV5-1 to TRBJ1-2, with D tentatively TRBD1 (5 bases). The CDR3 consists of 13 residues. V shed 0 bases and J shed 4 bases, with 7 bases lying between them. The germline CDR1 and CDR2 sequences are SGHRS and YFSETQ. The CDR3 is CASSLDRSYGYTF. The CDR3 nucleotides are TGCGCCAGCAGCTTGGACAGGAGCTATGGCTACACCTTC. Drawing the rest from reference TRBV5-1 and TRBJ1-2, the complete variable domain is KAGVTQTPRYLIKTRGQQVTLSCSPISGHRSVSWYQQTPGQGLQFLFEYFSETQRNKGNFPGRFSGRQFSNSRSEMNVSTLELGDSALYLCASSLDRSYGYTFGSGTRLTVV.

The chain carries TRBV29-1 and TRBJ1-2; the match to TRBD1 covers 8 bases. Trimming removed 7 bases from V and 5 bases from J; junction bases left unmatched: 9. Germline CDR1 and CDR2: SQVTM and ANQGSEA. The CDR3 contains 13 residues. This chain's CDR3 is CSAGDRSGYGYTF. CDR3 DNA sequence: TGCAGCGCGGGGGACAGGTCGGGGTATGGCTACACCTTC.

The chain is built from TRBV6-1 and TRBJ2-1; D ambiguous. This CDR3 has 12 amino acids. With 1 base removed from V and 8 bases from J, the gap between germline ends came to 6 bases. CDR1 is MNHNS, CDR2 SASEGT, per germline. The CDR3 here is CASSEGQYEQFF. Written as DNA, the CDR3 is TGTGCCAGCAGTGAAGGACAATATGAGCAGTTCTTC.

The DNA for the CDR3 is TGTGCCAGCAGCTTAGCGCCCCGGCTAGCGGGAGATCTCGAGCAGTACTTC. This translates into CASSLAPRLAGDLEQYF. V and J are TRBV7-9 and TRBJ2-7; 10 bases are a match to TRBD2. J was trimmed by 6 bases and V by 0 bases; bases with no gene match: 11. The CDR3 extends over 17 amino acids. Germline CDR1 is SEHNR and CDR2 is FQNEAQ (reference sequence).

The chain combines TRBV4-3 with TRBJ2-1; TRBD2 matches 11 bases. Per germline, CDR1 LGHNA and CDR2 YSLEER. The CDR3 is 15 amino acids. Unmatched junction bases numbered 2, after V lost 4 bases and J lost 3 bases. This chain's CDR3 is CASSRGTSGYNEQFF. Written as DNA, the CDR3 is TGCGCCAGCAGCCGAGGGACTAGCGGCTACAATGAGCAGTTCTTC.

The chain uses TRBV6-5 and TRBJ2-7; 11 bases are shared with TRBD2. The ends lost 11 bases at V and 7 bases at J; junction bases unmatched: 10. Germline CDR1 reads MNHEY; CDR2 reads SVGAGI. The CDR3 contains 13 residues. CDR3 residues: CAGLSGRVWEQYF. CDR3 bases: TGTGCCGGACTTAGCGGGAGGGTCTGGGAGCAGTACTTC.

This rearrangement joins TRBV19 to TRBJ2-1, with TRBD2 identical over 10 bases. V was clipped by 4 bases and J by 8 bases; unmatched bases: 8. CDR1 is LNHDA and CDR2 is SQIVND in the germline V gene (reference sequence). The CDR3 is 15 amino acids. DNA for the CDR3: TGTGCCAGTAGTACTAGCGGGAGTTCCTTCGATGAGCAGTTCTTC. It specifies CASSTSGSSFDEQFF.

The V call is TRBV19, the J call TRBJ2-2; 7 nucleotides agree with TRBD2. This CDR3 spans 14 amino acids. V shed 10 bases, J shed 4 bases, and the junction held 9 bases outside the gene matches. The germline CDR1 and CDR2 sequences are LNHDA and SQIVND (reference sequence). The CDR3 spells CATPTSEFTGELFF. The CDR3 DNA follows: TGTGCCACACCCACTAGCGAGTTCACCGGGGAGCTGTTTTTT.

This clone appeared a single time. This sequence joins TRBV18 and TRBJ2-7, with D unresolved. This CDR3 contains 12 residues. V lost 5 bases and J lost 3, with 8 bases in between. Germline CDR1 is KGHSH and CDR2 is LQKENI. The CDR3 sequence: CASSGSGYEQYF. CDR3 nucleotides: TGTGCCAGCTCAGGATCAGGCTACGAGCAGTACTTC.

The chain uses TRBV6-2 or TRBV6-3 and TRBJ2-5; D is ambiguous. Trimming left V 2 bases short and J 5 bases short, with 15 bases between. CDR1 and CDR2 from the germline V gene are MNHEY and SVGEGT. The CDR3 is made up of 15 amino acids. In DNA, the CDR3 is TGTGCCAGCAGTTACGGCCCTGTTAACCTGGAGACCCAGTACTTC. Its translation: CASSYGPVNLETQYF.

The chain uses TRBV21-1 and TRBJ2-5; whether TRBD1, the table's D call, matches the DNA was not checked. TRBV21-1 is reported as a pseudogene. The CDR3 extends over 15 amino acids. Here the CDR3 DNA reads TGTGCCAGACCAACGAAGGACAGGGTATATGGGACCCAGTACTTC. This encodes CARPTKDRVYGTQYF.

The chain carries TRBV2 and TRBJ1-2; 8 positions match TRBD1. CDR1 and CDR2 from the germline V gene are SNHLY and FYNNEI. V shed 4 bases, J shed 7 bases, and the junction held 8 bases outside the gene matches. The CDR3 runs to 14 residues. The DNA for the CDR3 is TGTGCCAGCAGTGTCACAGGGGGGTTAGGTGGCTACACCTTC. Translating it yields CASSVTGGLGGYTF.

This clone was counted between two and nine times. The sample carries other DNA sequences with the same CDR3. The chain's CDR3 is CATSGSGSETQYF. CDR3 bases: TGTGCCACCAGTGGATCCGGTTCAGAGACCCAGTACTTC. The V gene is TRBV24-1, the J gene TRBJ2-5, with D uncertain. V lost 5 bases to trimming and J lost 4 bases, with 10 bases between them. Germline V gives CDR1 KGHDR, CDR2 SFDVKD. This CDR3 has 13 residues.

V usage is TRBV3-1 (or the pseudogene TRBV3-2) and J usage is TRBJ2-5; 14 bases line up with TRBD2. V lost 4 bases to trimming and J lost 4 bases; unmatched junction nucleotides: 5. The germline V gene has CDR1 LGHDT and CDR2 YNNKEL (reference sequence). The CDR3 consists of 16 residues. DNA for the CDR3: TGTGCCAGCAGCCGGAGACTAGCGGGAGGGTCAGAGACCCAGTACTTC. Translating it yields CASSRRLAGGSETQYF.

This chain links TRBV7-2 with TRBJ2-7, with 9 bases lining up with TRBD1. The germline gives CDR1 SGHTA, CDR2 FQGNSA. The trim removed 3 bases at V and 2 bases at J, leaving 5 bases unmatched. This CDR3 is built from 15 residues. The DNA of the CDR3 is TGTGCCAGCAGCTTCCACAGGGGGCCAGCCTACGAGCAGTACTTC. It encodes CASSFHRGPAYEQYF.

This clone was detected once. The CDR3 loop reads CASSRTPTSGRETGELFF. The CDR3 bases are TGTGCCAGCAGCCGGACTCCGACTAGCGGGAGGGAAACCGGGGAGCTGTTTTTT. The chain recombines TRBV11-2 with TRBJ2-2; TRBD2 matches 14 bases. The CDR3 sequence is 18 residues long. Germline values: CDR1 SGHAT, CDR2 FQNNGV. The V and J ends lost 5 bases and 5 bases, in that order; junction bases with no gene match: 10.

This sequence joins TRBV18 and TRBJ2-6, with a weak D call TRBD1 (5 bases). Germline loops: CDR1 KGHSH, CDR2 LQKENI. Trimming removed 2 bases at V and 0 bases at J, with 8 bases between. The CDR3 totals 16 residues. CDR3 sequence: CASSPRQISGANVLTF. The DNA of the CDR3 is TGTGCCAGCTCACCAAGACAGATCTCTGGGGCCAACGTCCTGACTTTC.

The chain employs TRBV2 and TRBJ1-1; D uncertain. Per the germline V gene, CDR1 is SNHLY and CDR2 is FYNNEI. V was trimmed by 4 bases and J by 2 bases, leaving 8 bases between them. The CDR3 loop spans 13 amino acids. DNA for the CDR3: TGTGCCAGCAGTGTAGAGGGAAACACTGAAGCTTTCTTT. It translates to CASSVEGNTEAFF. Supplemented by reference TRBV2 and TRBJ1-1, the full variable domain reads EPEVTQTPSHQVTQMGQEVILRCVPISNHLYFYWYRQILGQKVEFLVSFYNNEISEKSEIFDDQFSVERPDGSNFTLKIRSTKLEDSAMYFCASSVEGNTEAFFGQGTRLTVV.

This chain uses TRBV2 with TRBJ2-3; 9 positions match TRBD2. CDR3 size: 16 residues. CDR1 is SNHLY, CDR2 FYNNEI, per germline. Trimming removed 6 bases from V and 0 bases from J; junction bases left unmatched: 7. The chain's CDR3 is CASRRTSASSTDTQYF. CDR3 coding DNA: TGTGCCAGCAGGAGGACTAGCGCATCTAGCACAGATACGCAGTATTTT.

This sequence joins TRBV19 and TRBJ1-5; D not certain. This CDR3 has 15 amino acids. Trimming pared 1 base from V and 0 bases from J, leaving 7 bases between. Per the germline V gene, CDR1 is LNHDA and CDR2 is SQIVND (reference sequence). The DNA for the CDR3 is TGTGCCAGTAGTATAGCCAGTTATAGCAATCAGCCCCAGCATTTT. Translated, it gives CASSIASYSNQPQHF.

This chain connects TRBV9 to TRBJ2-5, with D hard to call. V lost 0 bases to trimming and J lost 2 bases, with 11 bases between them. Germline V gives CDR1 SGDLS, CDR2 YYNGEE. The CDR3 is 15 amino acids. CDR3 sequence reads: CASSVGGVPQETQYF. The CDR3 coding sequence is TGTGCCAGCAGCGTAGGAGGTGTACCTCAAGAGACCCAGTACTTC.